Below, 10 T cell receptor beta chains from the same sample are listed, as sequenced in a study of blood T cell repertoires in COVID-19. Measured with immunoSEQ multiplex PCR; TCRdb has only the in-frame clones, and not every one. The sample includes about 200,000 clones, over 75% of them seen just once. Sequencing was done on a sample of peripheral blood. Receptors were obtained from a woman of 80 years or more with active or convalescent COVID-19.

The rearrangement joins TRBV18 to TRBJ1-1; D gene uncertain. V was pared by 3 bases and J by 2 bases, with 10 bases between. The length of the CDR3 is 14 residues. The germline V gene encodes CDR1 KGHSH and CDR2 LQKENI. The CDR3 DNA reads as TGTGCCAGCTCACCGAACCAACAAAACACTGAAGCTTTCTTT. Its protein is CASSPNQQNTEAFF.

V is TRBV2 and J is TRBJ2-1; TRBD1 agrees at 11 bases. The germline V gene encodes CDR1 SNHLY and CDR2 FYNNEI. CDR3 length: 15 amino acids. Losses at the gene ends were 5 bases for V and 3 bases for J; bases not matched to a gene: 3. The CDR3, as DNA: TGTGCCAGCAGTACGGGACAGGGGGGCTACAATGAGCAGTTCTTC. Translated, it gives CASSTGQGGYNEQFF. Complete variable domain (other parts from reference TRBV2 and TRBJ2-1): EPEVTQTPSHQVTQMGQEVILRCVPISNHLYFYWYRQILGQKVEFLVSFYNNEISEKSEIFDDQFSVERPDGSNFTLKIRSTKLEDSAMYFCASSTGQGGYNEQFFGPGTRLTVL.

CDR3 amino acids: CASSEGQANYGYTF. The CDR3 region has the DNA TGTGCCAGCAGTGAGGGCCAGGCCAACTATGGCTACACCTTC. The chain uses TRBV25-1 and TRBJ1-2; D is ambiguous. Germline V gene sequence: CDR1 MGHDK, CDR2 SYGVNS. Trimming took off 3 bases at V and 2 bases at J, with 10 bases between the two ends. This CDR3 spans 14 amino acids.

V is TRBV7-7 and J is TRBJ2-2, with unresolved D. Germline CDR1 and CDR2: SSHAT and FNYEAQ (reference sequence). The CDR3 totals 15 residues. The V gene lost 10 bases and the J gene lost 0 bases, with 15 bases spanning the gap. CDR3 loop: CATISGPSNTGELFF. CDR3 coding DNA: TGTGCCACGATATCTGGGCCATCGAACACCGGGGAGCTGTTTTTT.

This clone has more than one count but fewer than ten. V and J are TRBV4-1 and TRBJ1-2; possible D gene TRBD1, 6 bases. This CDR3 comprises 15 residues. The germline V gene has CDR1 MGHRA and CDR2 YSYEKL. V lost 0 bases to trimming and J lost 0 bases, with 8 bases between them. CDR3 sequence reads: CASSQDPGANYGYTF. The CDR3 coding sequence is TGCGCCAGCAGCCAAGATCCAGGGGCTAACTATGGCTACACCTTC.

The chain carries TRBV6-5 and TRBJ1-1; 7 bases map to TRBD1. This CDR3 region has 13 residues. Germline V gene data show CDR1 as MNHEY and CDR2 as SVGAGI. J was trimmed by 0 bases and V by 6 bases; bases with no gene match: 1. CDR3: CASSGQVNTEAFF. In DNA, the CDR3 is TGTGCCAGCAGCGGACAGGTGAACACTGAAGCTTTCTTT.

In this sample, this clone turned up once. Germline and junction disagree at one end, which may indicate a read error. J is TRBJ2-5 and V is TRBV7-7; D tentatively reads TRBD1 or TRBD2 (8 bases each). In germline, CDR1 is SSHAT, CDR2 FNYEAQ (reference sequence). The CDR3 extends over 13 amino acids. The DNA of the CDR3 is TGTGCTAGCAGCGGGGGACAGGTGGAGACCCAGTACTTC. It yields the protein CASSGGQVETQYF.

This clone was seen only a few times. CDR3 amino acids: CASRRGLTEINNEQFF. The CDR3 coding sequence is TGTGCCAGCAGACGGGGACTAACCGAGATCAACAATGAGCAGTTCTTC. The genes are TRBV5-4 and TRBJ2-1; 7 positions agree with TRBD2. This CDR3 region has 16 residues. Germline trimming cut 5 bases from V and 5 bases from J; bases unmatched to any gene: 13. Looked up from germline, CDR1 is SGHNT and CDR2 is YYREEE (reference sequence).

This clone was counted a few times. V usage is TRBV2 and J usage is TRBJ1-1; no clear D. V lost 4 bases, J lost 1 base, and 10 bases lay in between. The germline CDR1 and CDR2 sequences are SNHLY and FYNNEI. CDR3 size: 14 residues. The CDR3 DNA sequence: TGTGCCAGCAGTGGTACCGGGAGGAACACTGAAGCTTTCTTT. Protein: CASSGTGRNTEAFF.

The chain has TRBV28 and TRBJ2-7; 10 bases map to TRBD1. The germline V gene has CDR1 MDHEN and CDR2 SYDVKM. This CDR3 contains 14 residues. The trim removed 7 bases at V and 5 bases at J, leaving 8 bases unmatched. This CDR3 is CASTLGQGNHEQYF. CDR3 DNA: TGTGCCAGCACCCTGGGACAGGGGAACCACGAGCAGTACTTC.